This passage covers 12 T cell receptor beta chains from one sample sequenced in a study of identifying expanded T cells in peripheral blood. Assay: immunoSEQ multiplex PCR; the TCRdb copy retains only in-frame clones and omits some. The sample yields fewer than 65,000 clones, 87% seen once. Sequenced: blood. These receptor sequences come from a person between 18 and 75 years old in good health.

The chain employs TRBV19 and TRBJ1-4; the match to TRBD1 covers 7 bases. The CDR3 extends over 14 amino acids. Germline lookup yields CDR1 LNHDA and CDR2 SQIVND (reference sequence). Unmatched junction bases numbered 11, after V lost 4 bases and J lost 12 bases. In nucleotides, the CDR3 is TGTGCCAGTAGTACGACAGGGCGCCTCGAACAACTGTTTTTT. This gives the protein CASSTTGRLEQLFF.

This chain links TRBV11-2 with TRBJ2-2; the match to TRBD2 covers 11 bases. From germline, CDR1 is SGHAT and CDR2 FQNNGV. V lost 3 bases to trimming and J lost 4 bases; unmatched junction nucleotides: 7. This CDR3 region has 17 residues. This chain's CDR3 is CASSFSPSGRITGELFF. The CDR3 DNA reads TGTGCCAGCAGCTTTTCCCCTAGCGGGAGGATCACCGGGGAGCTGTTTTTT.

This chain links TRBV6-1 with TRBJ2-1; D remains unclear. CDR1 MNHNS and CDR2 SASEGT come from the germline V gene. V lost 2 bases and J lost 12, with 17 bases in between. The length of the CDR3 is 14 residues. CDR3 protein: CASSEIVLQSGQFF. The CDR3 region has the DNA TGTGCCAGCAGTGAAATTGTCCTCCAGTCTGGGCAGTTCTTC.

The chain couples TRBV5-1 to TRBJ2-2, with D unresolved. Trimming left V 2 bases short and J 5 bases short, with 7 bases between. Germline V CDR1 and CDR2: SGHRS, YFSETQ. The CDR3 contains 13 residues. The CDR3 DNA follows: TGCGCCAGCAGCTTTTGGGGAACCGGGGAGCTGTTTTTT. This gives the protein CASSFWGTGELFF.

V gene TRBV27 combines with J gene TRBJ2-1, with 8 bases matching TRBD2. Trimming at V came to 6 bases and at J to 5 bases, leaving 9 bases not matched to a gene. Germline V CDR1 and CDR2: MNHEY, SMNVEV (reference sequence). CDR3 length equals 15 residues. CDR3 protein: CASRPGSGGDNEQFF. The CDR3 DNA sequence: TGTGCCAGCAGACCAGGGTCGGGAGGGGACAATGAGCAGTTCTTC.

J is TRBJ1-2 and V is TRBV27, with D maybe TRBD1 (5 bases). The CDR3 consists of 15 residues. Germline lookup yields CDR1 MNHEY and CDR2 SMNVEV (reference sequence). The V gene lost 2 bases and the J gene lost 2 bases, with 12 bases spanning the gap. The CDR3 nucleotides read TGTGCCAGCAGTTTAAGGGGCAGAGACAACTATGGCTACACCTTC. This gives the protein CASSLRGRDNYGYTF.

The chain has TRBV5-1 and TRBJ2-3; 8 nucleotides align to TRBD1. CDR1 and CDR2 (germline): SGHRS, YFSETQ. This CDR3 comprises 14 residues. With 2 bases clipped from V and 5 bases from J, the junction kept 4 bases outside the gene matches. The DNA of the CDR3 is TGCGCCAGCAGCTTCCCGGGACAGGAAGATACGCAGTATTTT. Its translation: CASSFPGQEDTQYF.

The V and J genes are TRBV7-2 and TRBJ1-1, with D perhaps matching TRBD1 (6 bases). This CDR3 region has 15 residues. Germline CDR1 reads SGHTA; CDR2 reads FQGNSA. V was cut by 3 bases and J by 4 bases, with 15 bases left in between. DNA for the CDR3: TGTGCCAGCAGCTTCCAAGTGGGGGCACGCACTGAAGCTTTCTTT. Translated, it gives CASSFQVGARTEAFF.

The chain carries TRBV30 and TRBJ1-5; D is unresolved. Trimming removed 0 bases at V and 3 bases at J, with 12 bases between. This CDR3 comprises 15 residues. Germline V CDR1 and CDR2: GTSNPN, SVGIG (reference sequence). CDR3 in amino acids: CAWSVGLTLNQPQHF. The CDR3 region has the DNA TGTGCCTGGAGTGTAGGGTTAACGCTCAATCAGCCCCAGCATTTT.

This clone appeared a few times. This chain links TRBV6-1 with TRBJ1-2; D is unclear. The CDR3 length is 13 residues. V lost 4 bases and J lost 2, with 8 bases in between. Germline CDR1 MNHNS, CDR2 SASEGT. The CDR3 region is CASSAPGNYGYTF. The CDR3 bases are TGTGCCAGCAGTGCCCCGGGGAACTATGGCTACACCTTC.

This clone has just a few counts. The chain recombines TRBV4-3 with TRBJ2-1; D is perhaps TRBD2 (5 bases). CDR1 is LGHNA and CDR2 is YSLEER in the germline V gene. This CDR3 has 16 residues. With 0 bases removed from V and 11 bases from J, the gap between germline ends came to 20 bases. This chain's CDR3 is CASSQDLGGPSDKQFF. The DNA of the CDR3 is TGCGCCAGCAGCCAAGATCTAGGAGGACCAAGCGATAAGCAGTTCTTC.

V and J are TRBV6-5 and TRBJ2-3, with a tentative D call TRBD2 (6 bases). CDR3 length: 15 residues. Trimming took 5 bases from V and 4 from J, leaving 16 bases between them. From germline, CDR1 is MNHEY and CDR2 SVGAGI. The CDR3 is CASSQYRDFPDTQYF. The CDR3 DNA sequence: TGTGCCAGCAGTCAGTACCGGGACTTCCCAGATACGCAGTATTTT.